The 10 T cell receptor beta chains below all came from one sample that was sequenced in a study of T cells in Graves' hyperthyroidism and ophthalmopathy. Template material for amplifying TCR beta CDR3 regions consisted of RNA transcripts. HTBI primers were used for first-round RT-PCR of the TCR CDR3. From the multiplex PCR reads, TCRdb called clonotypes with MiXCR, one entry per CDR3 protein. This table has about 640,000 distinct CDR3 sequences, roughly 20% appearing once. Sequencing used blood. The receptors shown here come from a man aged 25 to 40 with Graves' ophthalmopathy.

This clonotype was detected only a few times. The V and J genes are TRBV18 and TRBJ1-4; 7 nucleotides line up with TRBD1. In germline, CDR1 is KGHSH, CDR2 LQKENI. The CDR3 covers 15 residues. V gave up 6 bases and J gave up 1 base; unmatched junction bases: 5. The CDR3 nucleotides are TGTGCCAGCTCTGCGAACAGGGGAACTAATGAAAAACTGTTTTTT. This translates into CASSANRGTNEKLFF. Using reference TRBV18 and TRBJ1-4 for the parts outside the CDR3, the full variable domain is NAGVMQNPRHLVRRRGQEARLRCSPMKGHSHVYWYRQLPEEGLKFMVYLQKENIIDESGMPKERFSAEFPKEGPSILRIQQVVRGDSAAYFCASSANRGTNEKLFFGSGTQLSVL.

The chain links TRBV19 to TRBJ2-7; tentatively, D is TRBD1 or TRBD2 (6 bases each). The CDR3 runs to 14 residues. Germline CDR1 and CDR2: LNHDA and SQIVND (reference sequence). Trimming took off 2 bases at V and 7 bases at J, with 15 bases between the two ends. The CDR3 DNA is TGTGCCAGTAGTATATTTGGGGGGCGCGGAGAGCAGTACTTC. Translating gives CASSIFGGRGEQYF. Using reference TRBV19 and TRBJ2-7 for the parts outside the CDR3, the full variable domain is DGGITQSPKYLFRKEGQNVTLSCEQNLNHDAMYWYRQDPGQGLRLIYYSQIVNDFQKGDIAEGYSVSREKKESFPLTVTSAQKNPTAFYLCASSIFGGRGEQYFGPGTRLTVT.

The V gene is TRBV30, the J gene TRBJ1-2, with 9 bases aligning to TRBD1. V was pared by 5 bases and J by 5 bases, with 12 bases of the junction left unmatched. There are 15 residues in the CDR3. Germline V gene lookup returns CDR1 GTSNPN and CDR2 SVGIG (reference sequence). As DNA, the CDR3 is TGTGCCTGGGAGAAGTATGGGACAGGGAATTATGGCTACACCTTC. Translated, it gives CAWEKYGTGNYGYTF.

This sequence joins TRBV7-2 and TRBJ2-7, with TRBD2 matching 10 bases. The junction had 8 bases not matched to a gene; V was cut back by 5 bases and J by 7 bases. Germline CDR1 is SGHTA and CDR2 is FQGNSA. The CDR3 is 14 amino acids. The CDR3 DNA reads as TGTGCCAGCAGCATCCCTAGCGGGAGTGAAGAGCAGTACTTC. The encoded protein is CASSIPSGSEEQYF.

The CDR3 loop reads CAISETGKADTQYF. The CDR3 bases are TGTGCCATCAGTGAGACAGGGAAGGCAGATACGCAGTATTTT. The rearrangement links TRBV10-3 to TRBJ2-3, with D tentatively TRBD1 (6 bases). The germline V gene encodes CDR1 ENHRY and CDR2 SYGVKD. The CDR3 runs to 14 residues. V lost 2 bases and J lost 4, with 10 bases in between.

This clonotype was counted between two and nine times. V is TRBV6-2 or TRBV6-3 and J is TRBJ2-7; TRBD1 might be the D (6 bases). Germline V CDR1 and CDR2: MNHEY, SVGEGT. Trimming took off 2 bases at V and 0 bases at J, with 14 bases between the two ends. This CDR3 is 16 amino acids long. The CDR3 loop reads CASSYHSQGYSYEQYF. The CDR3 nucleotides are TGTGCCAGCAGTTACCACTCTCAGGGGTACTCCTACGAGCAGTACTTC.

The V and J genes are TRBV27 and TRBJ1-2, with 7 bases matching TRBD1. There are 16 residues in the CDR3. Per germline, CDR1 MNHEY and CDR2 SMNVEV (reference sequence). After removal of 6 bases from V and 9 bases from J, the junction contained 19 bases not matched to a gene. For the CDR3, the DNA is TGTGCCAGCAGCTATCACCGACAGGGCGGTTTTTTAAGCTACACCTTC. Residues: CASSYHRQGGFLSYTF.

This clonotype was seen repeatedly, ten times or more. The chain recombines TRBV4-3 with TRBJ2-7, with D unclear. Germline CDR1 and CDR2: LGHNA and YSLEER. Deletions cut 0 bases from V and 2 bases from J, with 11 bases between. This CDR3 is built from 15 residues. CDR3 residues: CASSQDYGQAYEQYF. The CDR3 DNA reads as TGCGCCAGCAGCCAAGATTATGGGCAGGCCTACGAGCAGTACTTC.

This CDR3 reads CASSQRLAAGAKNIQYF. In DNA form, the CDR3 reads TGTGCCAGCAGCCAACGGCTAGCGGCCGGAGCCAAAAACATTCAGTACTTC. The V call is TRBV14, the J call TRBJ2-4, with 7 bases identical to TRBD2. J was trimmed by 0 bases and V by 2 bases; bases with no gene match: 7. From germline, CDR1 is SGHDN and CDR2 FVKESK. The CDR3 runs to 17 residues.

The chain uses TRBV11-2 and TRBJ2-3; 13 positions agree with TRBD2. The CDR3 is made up of 17 amino acids. The junction had 9 bases not matched to a gene; V was cut back by 3 bases and J by 6 bases. Germline V gives CDR1 SGHAT, CDR2 FQNNGV. The CDR3 nucleotides are TGTGCCAGCAGCTTCAGTCGGACTAGCGGGAGTGCTGATACGCAGTATTTT. Encoded protein: CASSFSRTSGSADTQYF.